Below are 13 T cell receptor beta chains sequenced from a single sample in a study of blood T cells in healthy people across ages. For the second PCR, which ran for 7 to 11 cycles, a sample-barcoded 5' primer and a J-beta primer mix were used. A single record per CDR3 protein comes from TCRdb applying MiXCR to the 5' RACE reads. The sample consists of roughly 680,000 distinct CDR3 sequences, more than 45% of them appearing once. The source material was blood. Receptor source: a woman older than 75 in good health.

The chain is built from TRBV27 and TRBJ1-2; unclear D gene. Germline V gene sequence: CDR1 MNHEY, CDR2 SMNVEV (reference sequence). V shed 6 bases and J shed 2 bases, with 13 bases lying between them. The CDR3 totals 14 residues. CDR3 loop: CASSRAGGNYGYTF. The CDR3 DNA sequence: TGTGCCAGCAGCCGAGCGGGTGGGAACTATGGCTACACCTTC.

Regarding this clonotype: A much larger clone differs from this one at a single base, so this may be a read error. The CDR3 region has the DNA TGTGCCATCAGCGACTGGACTAGCGGTTACAATGAGCAGTACTTC. It is translated as CAISDWTSGYNEQYF. V and J are TRBV10-3 and TRBJ2-1, with 10 bases lining up with TRBD2. The DNA matches TRBJ2-7 better at its end, which makes the J call doubtful. This CDR3 is 15 amino acids long. In germline, CDR1 is ENHRY, CDR2 SYGVKD.

This chain joins TRBV10-3 and TRBJ2-5; no clear D gene. The CDR3 runs 12 residues. Germline CDR1 reads ENHRY; CDR2 reads SYGVKD. The V gene lost 11 bases and the J gene lost 2 bases, with 12 bases spanning the gap. The CDR3 bases are TGTGCCGTGGCGAGGTTACAAGAGACCCAGTACTTC. As protein: CAVARLQETQYF.

In its sample, this clonotype was seen a few times. The gene calls are TRBV7-2 and TRBJ2-5, with D perhaps TRBD1 or TRBD2 (6 bases each). The length of the CDR3 is 15 residues. The ends were cut back, 1 base at V and 7 bases at J, with 16 bases in the middle. The V gene's germline CDR1 is SGHTA and CDR2 FQGNSA. The CDR3, as DNA: TGTGCCAGCAGCTTAGGGGGGGCCCGGTCGGCGACCCAGTACTTC. Protein sequence: CASSLGGARSATQYF.

V is TRBV6-5 and J is TRBJ2-4, with D hard to call. With 9 bases removed from V and 13 bases from J, the gap between germline ends came to 28 bases. This CDR3 comprises 15 residues. Germline CDR1 and CDR2: MNHEY and SVGAGI. The CDR3 reads CASSLYKTGPYEQYF. The CDR3 coding sequence is TGTGCCAGTAGCCTTTATAAAACGGGTCCCTACGAACAGTACTTC.

The rearrangement uses TRBV7-9 and TRBJ2-3, with D possibly being TRBD2 (5 bases). Germline V gene sequence: CDR1 SEHNR, CDR2 FQNEAQ (reference sequence). V lost 5 bases and J 4 bases, leaving 13 bases between the germline ends. The CDR3 runs to 14 residues. The CDR3 loop reads CASSPGVFPDTQYF. The DNA for the CDR3 is TGTGCCAGCAGCCCCGGGGTATTCCCAGATACGCAGTATTTT.

About this clonotype itself: At one end the junction does not follow the germline gene, possibly because of a read error. The chain is built from TRBV20-1 and TRBJ1-6; 8 nucleotides line up with TRBD1. The CDR3 contains 19 residues. CDR1 is DFQATT, CDR2 SNEGSKA, per germline (reference sequence). This CDR3 reads CSARDLRRAGGSYDSPLHF. CDR3 nucleotide sequence: TGCAGTGCTAGAGATCTGAGGCGGGCAGGGGGCTCCTATGATTCACCCCTCCACTTT.

The chain carries TRBV4-1 and TRBJ2-5; D is uncertain. CDR3 size: 12 residues. Trimming took off 1 base at V and 11 bases at J, with 11 bases between the two ends. In germline, CDR1 is MGHRA, CDR2 YSYEKL. The CDR3 DNA follows: TGCGCCAGCAGCCAAGGAGAAATAGGGCAGTACTTC. The encoded protein is CASSQGEIGQYF.

This clonotype came up once. The chain employs TRBV20-1 and TRBJ2-7; TRBD1 or TRBD2 may be the D gene (5 bases each). Per the germline V gene, CDR1 is DFQATT and CDR2 is SNEGSKA (reference sequence). The V end lost 3 bases, the J end lost 0 bases, and 12 bases lay between the germline ends. The CDR3 loop spans 14 amino acids. The CDR3 bases are TGCAGTGCTAGTGGGTCAGGGAGCTCCTACGAGCAGTACTTC. Its translation: CSASGSGSSYEQYF.

The rearrangement joins TRBV7-2 to TRBJ2-5, with a tentative D call TRBD1 (6 bases). In germline, CDR1 is SGHTA, CDR2 FQGNSA. The length of the CDR3 is 13 residues. V was trimmed by 5 bases and J by 1 base, leaving 8 bases between them. CDR3 amino acids: CASSNRVQETQYF. Here the CDR3 DNA reads TGTGCCAGCAGCAACAGGGTCCAAGAGACCCAGTACTTC.

This clonotype was detected many times. The chain links TRBV20-1 to TRBJ2-7; a possible D gene is TRBD2 (5 bases). Germline CDR1 DFQATT, CDR2 SNEGSKA (reference sequence). The ends were cut back, 2 bases at V and 2 bases at J, with 10 bases in the middle. This CDR3 region has 13 residues. The CDR3 reads CSARRGLTYEQYF. The CDR3 DNA reads TGCAGTGCTAGAAGAGGGTTGACCTACGAGCAGTACTTC.

The CDR3 sequence is CASNPGDFSYNEQFF. CDR3 bases: TGTGCCAGCAATCCTGGGGACTTTTCCTACAATGAGCAGTTCTTC. The J gene is TRBJ2-1, the V gene TRBV11-1; tentatively, D is TRBD2 (6 bases). The CDR3 is 15 residues long. The V gene lost 7 bases and the J gene lost 1 base, with 14 bases spanning the gap. CDR1 is SGHAT, CDR2 FQDESV, per germline (reference sequence). Complete variable domain (other parts from reference TRBV11-1 and TRBJ2-1): EAEVAQSPRYKITEKSQAVAFWCDPISGHATLYWYRQILGQGPELLVQFQDESVVDDSQLPKDRFSAERLKGVDSTLKIQPAELGDSAMYLCASNPGDFSYNEQFFGPGTRLTVL.

This chain joins TRBV6-2 or TRBV6-3 and TRBJ2-1; TRBD2 aligns across 7 bases. The J call is doubtful: the DNA matches TRBJ2-7 better. There are 16 residues in the CDR3. CDR1 MNHEY and CDR2 SVGEGT come from the germline V gene. The DNA for the CDR3 is TGTGCCAGCAGTGGGGAACTAGCGTTCTCCTACAATGAGCAGTACTTC. Translation gives CASSGELAFSYNEQYF.